Listed below are T cell receptor beta chains from one sample, sequenced in a study of Ad26.COV2.S vaccination and SARS-CoV-2 variants. Method: immunoSEQ multiplex PCR; TCRdb's copy keeps in-frame clones and lacks some. The data show 200,000 to 300,000 clones, 85% to 90% seen once. The sequenced sample was peripheral blood, obtained in a trial of Ad26.COV2.S vaccine versus placebo. Receptor source: a person between 18 and 60 years old who received the Ad26.COV2.S COVID-19 vaccine or a placebo. The CDR3 runs from the conserved cysteine through the conserved F or W. The D gene is left open where the match is weak. The listing skips clone size in some rows; elsewhere it reads once, few, many or a size class.

V	size	J	D	CDR3	DNA
TRBV5-4	NA	TRBJ2-7	TRBD1	CASSSGQGGGYEQYF	TGTGCCAGCAGCTCGGGACAGGGGGGAGGATACGAGCAGTACTTC
TRBV11-2	NA	TRBJ1-1	NA	CASSLGVGEAFF	TGTGCCAGCAGCTTGGGGGTTGGTGAAGCTTTCTTT
TRBV12-3/TRBV12-4	NA	TRBJ1-3	NA	CASRESSGNTIYF	TGTGCCAGCAGGGAAAGCTCTGGAAACACCATATATTTT
TRBV7-8	NA	TRBJ1-5	TRBD1	CASSVTPIITGGLSNQPQHF	TGTGCCAGCAGCGTTACCCCTATCATAACAGGGGGACTTAGCAATCAGCCCCAGCATTTT
TRBV30	once	TRBJ1-6	NA	CAWSTGPNNSPLHF	TGTGCCTGGAGTACAGGGCCAAACAATTCACCCCTCCACTTT
TRBV5-1	NA	TRBJ2-3	NA	CASMGADTQYF	TGCGCCAGCATGGGAGCAGATACGCAGTATTTT
TRBV3-1/TRBV3-2	few	TRBJ1-5	NA	CASSAHRDQPQHF	TGTGCCAGCAGCGCACACAGGGATCAGCCCCAGCATTTT
TRBV18	NA	TRBJ2-7	NA	CASSPARGGGRPEKQYF	TGTGCCAGCTCACCGGCGAGGGGTGGGGGCCGTCCTGAGAAGCAGTACTTC
TRBV19	NA	TRBJ1-4	NA	CGRADSNEKLFF	TGTGGAAGGGCGGACAGTAATGAAAAACTGTTTTTT
TRBV3-1/TRBV3-2	NA	TRBJ2-3	TRBD2	CASSHSLAGSTDTQYF	TGTGCCAGCAGCCATAGCCTAGCGGGGAGCACAGATACGCAGTATTTT
TRBV27	NA	TRBJ2-3	TRBD2	CASSRRGTTRTDTQYF	TGTGCCAGCAGCCGGCGGGGGACCACACGCACAGATACGCAGTATTTT
TRBV5-1	NA	TRBJ2-3	TRBD1	CASSPGTGRTDTQYF	TGCGCCAGCAGCCCGGGGACAGGGCGCACAGATACGCAGTATTTT
TRBV19	once	TRBJ1-5	NA	CASRGGSRQPQHF	TGTGCCAGTCGGGGGGGGTCTCGTCAGCCCCAGCATTTT
TRBV30	NA	TRBJ2-7	TRBD1	CAWRQGAYEQYF	TGTGCCTGGCGACAGGGGGCCTACGAGCAGTACTTC
TRBV15	NA	TRBJ2-1	TRBD2	CATISTSGLERNEQFF	TGTGCCACCATCTCGACTAGCGGGCTGGAGCGTAATGAGCAGTTCTTC
TRBV9	NA	TRBJ2-7	TRBD2	CASSVGAGDSYEQYF	TGTGCCAGCAGCGTAGGAGCGGGAGATTCCTACGAGCAGTACTTC
TRBV5-4	NA	TRBJ2-5	TRBD2	CASSSGLGETQYF	TGTGCCAGCAGTAGTGGACTAGGAGAGACCCAGTACTTC
TRBV6-5	few	TRBJ1-1	TRBD1	CASSRGGWAEAFF	TGTGCCAGCAGCCGAGGGGGCTGGGCTGAAGCTTTCTTT
TRBV6-4	few	TRBJ2-3	TRBD2	CASTERGESTDTQYF	TGTGCCAGCACGGAGCGGGGGGAGAGCACAGATACGCAGTATTTT
TRBV15	NA	TRBJ2-5	NA	CATSRDLVSQETQYF	TGTGCCACCAGCAGAGATCTGGTCTCCCAAGAGACCCAGTACTTC
TRBV5-4	NA	TRBJ1-3	NA	CASSSTGSGNTIYF	TGTGCCAGCAGCTCGACCGGCTCTGGAAACACCATATATTTT
TRBV7-3	NA	TRBJ1-3	TRBD1	CASSLQGAGNTIYF	TGTGCCAGCAGCTTACAGGGGGCTGGAAACACCATATATTTT
TRBV7-6	NA	TRBJ1-1	TRBD1	CASSLLQGMDTEAFF	TGTGCCAGCAGCTTACTACAGGGGATGGACACTGAAGCTTTCTTT
TRBV5-1	few	TRBJ2-7	NA	CASSLAPVSYEQYF	TGCGCCAGCAGCTTGGCCCCAGTATCCTACGAGCAGTACTTC
TRBV12-3/TRBV12-4	once	TRBJ1-5	NA	CAISRGGNQPQHF	TGTGCGATTTCCCGGGGAGGCAATCAGCCCCAGCATTTT
TRBV10-2	NA	TRBJ2-1	TRBD2	CASSDPTRGGSYNEQFF	TGCGCCAGCAGTGACCCCACCCGGGGGGGCTCCTACAATGAGCAGTTCTTC
TRBV5-1	NA	TRBJ2-3	NA	CASSEIQGGADTQYF	TGCGCCAGCAGCGAGATTCAGGGGGGAGCAGATACGCAGTATTTT
TRBV6-5	NA	TRBJ2-5	NA	CASSFRTALGETQYF	TGTGCCAGCAGTTTCAGGACAGCCTTGGGAGAGACCCAGTACTTC
TRBV5-6	NA	TRBJ1-1	NA	CASSLEFAMNTEAFF	TGTGCCAGCAGCTTGGAATTCGCTATGAACACTGAAGCTTTCTTT